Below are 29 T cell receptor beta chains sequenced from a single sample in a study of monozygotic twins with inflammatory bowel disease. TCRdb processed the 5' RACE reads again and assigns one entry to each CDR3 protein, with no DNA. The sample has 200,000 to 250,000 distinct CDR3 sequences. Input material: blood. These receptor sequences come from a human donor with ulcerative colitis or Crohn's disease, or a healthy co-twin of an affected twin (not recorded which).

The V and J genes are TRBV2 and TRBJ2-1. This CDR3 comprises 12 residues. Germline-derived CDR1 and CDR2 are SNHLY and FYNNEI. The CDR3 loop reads CASSYSTHEQFF.

This CDR3 reads CASSDAANYGYTF. The chain couples TRBV6-1 to TRBJ1-2. The CDR3 covers 13 residues. The germline gives CDR1 MNHNS, CDR2 SASEGT.

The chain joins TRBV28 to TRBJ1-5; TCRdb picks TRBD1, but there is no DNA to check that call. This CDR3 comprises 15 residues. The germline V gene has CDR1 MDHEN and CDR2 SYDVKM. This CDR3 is CASSPYRERYQPQHF.

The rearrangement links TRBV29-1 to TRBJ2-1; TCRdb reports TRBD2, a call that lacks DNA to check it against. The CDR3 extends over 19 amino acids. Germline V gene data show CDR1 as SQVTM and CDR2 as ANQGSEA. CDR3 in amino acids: CSVEDFGTSSRVSYNEQFF.

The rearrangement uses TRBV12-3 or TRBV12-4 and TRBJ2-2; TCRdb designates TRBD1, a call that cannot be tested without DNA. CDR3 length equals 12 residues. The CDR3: CASSPPYEELFF.

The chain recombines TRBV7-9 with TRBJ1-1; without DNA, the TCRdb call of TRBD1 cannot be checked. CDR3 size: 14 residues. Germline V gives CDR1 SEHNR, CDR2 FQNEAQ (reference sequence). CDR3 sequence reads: CASSLYDRVTEAFF.

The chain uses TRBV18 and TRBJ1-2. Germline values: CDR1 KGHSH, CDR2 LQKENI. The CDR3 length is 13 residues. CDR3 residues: CASSPTVNYGYTF.

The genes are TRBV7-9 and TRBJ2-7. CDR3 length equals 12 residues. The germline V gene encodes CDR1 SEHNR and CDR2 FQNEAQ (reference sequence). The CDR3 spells CASSVRSYERYF.

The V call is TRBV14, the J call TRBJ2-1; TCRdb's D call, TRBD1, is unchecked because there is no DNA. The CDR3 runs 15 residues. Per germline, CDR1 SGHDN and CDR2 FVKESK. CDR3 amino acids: CASSRVLRPPNEQFF.

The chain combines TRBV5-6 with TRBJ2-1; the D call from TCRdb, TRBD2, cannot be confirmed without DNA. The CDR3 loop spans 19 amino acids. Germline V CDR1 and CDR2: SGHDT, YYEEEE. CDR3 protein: CASTSGASGTVTSYNEQFF.

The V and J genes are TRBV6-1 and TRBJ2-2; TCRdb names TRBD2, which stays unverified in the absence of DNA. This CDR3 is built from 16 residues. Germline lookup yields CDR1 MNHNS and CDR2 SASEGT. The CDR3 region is CASTLIAGYNTGELFF.

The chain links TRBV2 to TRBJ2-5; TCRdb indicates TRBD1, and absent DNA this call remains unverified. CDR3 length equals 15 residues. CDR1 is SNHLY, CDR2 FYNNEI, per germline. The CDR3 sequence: CASREDRGLGETQYF.

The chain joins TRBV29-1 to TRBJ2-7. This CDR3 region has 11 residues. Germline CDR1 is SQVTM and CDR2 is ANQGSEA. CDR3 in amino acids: CSVRYSYEQYF.

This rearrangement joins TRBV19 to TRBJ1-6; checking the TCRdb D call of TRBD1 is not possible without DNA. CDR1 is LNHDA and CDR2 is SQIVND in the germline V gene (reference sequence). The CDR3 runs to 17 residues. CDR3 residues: CASRGGTGEGANSPLHF.

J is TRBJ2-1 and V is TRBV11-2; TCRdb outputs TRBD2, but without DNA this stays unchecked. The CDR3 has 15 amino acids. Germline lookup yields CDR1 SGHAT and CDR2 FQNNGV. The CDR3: CASSLGGPFLREQFF.

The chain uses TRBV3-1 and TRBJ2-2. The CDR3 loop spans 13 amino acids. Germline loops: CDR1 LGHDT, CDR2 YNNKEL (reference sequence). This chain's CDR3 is CASSLRGTGELFF.

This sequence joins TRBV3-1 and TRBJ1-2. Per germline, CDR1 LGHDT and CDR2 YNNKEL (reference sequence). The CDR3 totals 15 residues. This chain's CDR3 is CASSQVGTTNYGYTF.

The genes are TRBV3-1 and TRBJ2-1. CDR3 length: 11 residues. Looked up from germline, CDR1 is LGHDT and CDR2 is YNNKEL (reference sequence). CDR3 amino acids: CASSVANEQFF.

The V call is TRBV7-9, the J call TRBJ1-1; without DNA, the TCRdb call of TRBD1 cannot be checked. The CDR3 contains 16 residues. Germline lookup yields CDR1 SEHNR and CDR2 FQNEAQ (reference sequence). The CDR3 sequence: CASSSSTGDMNTEAFF.

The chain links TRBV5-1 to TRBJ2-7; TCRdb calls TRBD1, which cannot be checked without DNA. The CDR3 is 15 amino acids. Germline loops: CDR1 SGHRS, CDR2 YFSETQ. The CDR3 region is CASRPLSGGPYEQYF. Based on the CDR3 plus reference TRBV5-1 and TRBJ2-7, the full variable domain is KAGVTQTPRYLIKTRGQQVTLSCSPISGHRSVSWYQQTPGQGLQFLFEYFSETQRNKGNFPGRFSGRQFSNSRSEMNVSTLELGDSALYLCASRPLSGGPYEQYFGPGTRLTVT.

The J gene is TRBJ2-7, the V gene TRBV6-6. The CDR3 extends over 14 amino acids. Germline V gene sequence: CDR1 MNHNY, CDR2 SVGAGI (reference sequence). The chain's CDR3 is CASTPRRLSYEQYF.

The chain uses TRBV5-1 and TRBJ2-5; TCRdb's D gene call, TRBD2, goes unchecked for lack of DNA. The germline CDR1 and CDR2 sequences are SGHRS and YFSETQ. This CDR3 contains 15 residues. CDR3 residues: CASSLKAGVQETQYF.

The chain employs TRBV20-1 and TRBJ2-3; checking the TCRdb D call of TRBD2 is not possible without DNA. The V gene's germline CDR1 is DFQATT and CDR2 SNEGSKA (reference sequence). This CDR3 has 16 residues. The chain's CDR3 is CSARRLAGSGTDTQYF.

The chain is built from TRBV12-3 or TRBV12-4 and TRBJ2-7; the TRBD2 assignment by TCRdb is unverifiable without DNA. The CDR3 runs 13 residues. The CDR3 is CASSLEGLGEQYF.

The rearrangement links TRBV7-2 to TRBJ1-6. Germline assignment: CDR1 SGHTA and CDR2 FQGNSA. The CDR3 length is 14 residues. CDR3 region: CASSLGDSHSPLHF.

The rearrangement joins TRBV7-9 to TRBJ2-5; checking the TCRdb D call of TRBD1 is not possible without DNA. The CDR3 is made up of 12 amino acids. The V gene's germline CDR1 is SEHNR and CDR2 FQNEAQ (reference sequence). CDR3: CASSWGGETQYF.

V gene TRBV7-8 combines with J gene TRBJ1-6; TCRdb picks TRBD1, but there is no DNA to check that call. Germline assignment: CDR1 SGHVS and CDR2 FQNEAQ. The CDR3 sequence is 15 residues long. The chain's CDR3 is CASSSGTGYGSPLHF.

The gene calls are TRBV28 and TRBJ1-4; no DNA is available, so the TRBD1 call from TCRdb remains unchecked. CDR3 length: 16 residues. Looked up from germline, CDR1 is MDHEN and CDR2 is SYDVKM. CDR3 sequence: CASSLGSGAYGEKLFF. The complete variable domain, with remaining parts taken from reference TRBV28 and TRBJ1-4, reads DVKVTQSSRYLVKRTGEKVFLECVQDMDHENMFWYRQDPGLGLRLIYFSYDVKMKEKGDIPEGYSVSREKKERFSLILESASTNQTSMYLCASSLGSGAYGEKLFFGSGTQLSVL.

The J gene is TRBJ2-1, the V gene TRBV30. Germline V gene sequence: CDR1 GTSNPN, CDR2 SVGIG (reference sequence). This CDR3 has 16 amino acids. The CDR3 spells CAWSPQASWRYNEQFF.